These 19 T cell receptor beta chains originate from one sample sequenced in a study of T cell responses to AZD1222 COVID-19 vaccine. Sequencing used immunoSEQ multiplex PCR; TCRdb keeps in-frame clones, though not all of them. The sample consists of 150,000 or so clones, approximately 94% of them appearing once. The sequencing here drew on peripheral blood, taken 28 days after the second AZD1222 dose. These receptors were taken from an adult who received the AZD1222 COVID-19 vaccine.

The chain uses TRBV29-1 and TRBJ1-2; perhaps TRBD1 as D (5 bases). CDR1 is SQVTM and CDR2 is ANQGSEA in the germline V gene. Trimming pared 1 base from V and 1 base from J, leaving 10 bases between. The CDR3 contains 14 residues. CDR3 residues: CSVEGAGFNYGYTF. CDR3 sequence (DNA): TGCAGCGTTGAAGGGGCAGGGTTTAACTATGGCTACACCTTC.

V usage is TRBV7-6 and J usage is TRBJ1-1, with D unclear. The germline V gene encodes CDR1 SGHVS and CDR2 FNYEAQ. V gave up 6 bases and J gave up 1 base, with 9 bases separating them. The CDR3 totals 13 residues. The chain's CDR3 is CASSQEGNTEAFF. In DNA form, the CDR3 reads TGTGCCAGCAGTCAGGAGGGGAACACTGAAGCTTTCTTT.

The J gene is TRBJ2-7, the V gene TRBV5-4, with TRBD2 matching over 10 bases. CDR3 size: 15 residues. Germline values: CDR1 SGHNT, CDR2 YYREEE (reference sequence). V gave up 0 bases and J gave up 8 bases; unmatched junction bases: 8. CDR3 in DNA: TGTGCCAGCAGCTTGGCCCAGAGCGGGAGGGCCCAGCAGTACTTC. This codes for CASSLAQSGRAQQYF.

The rearrangement uses TRBV30 and TRBJ1-6, with D uncertain. Trimming took off 2 bases at V and 8 bases at J, with 10 bases between the two ends. Germline CDR1 reads GTSNPN; CDR2 reads SVGIG (reference sequence). The CDR3 contains 13 residues. For the CDR3, the DNA is TGTGCCTGGAGTAAGGGTTTGGATTCACCCCTCCACTTT. Encoded protein: CAWSKGLDSPLHF.

V gene TRBV7-2 combines with J gene TRBJ2-1; TRBD2 matches 8 bases. After removal of 2 bases from V and 8 bases from J, the junction contained 8 bases not matched to a gene. CDR3 length equals 15 residues. CDR1 SGHTA and CDR2 FQGNSA come from the germline V gene. The chain's CDR3 is CASSLTREGRHEQFF. For the CDR3, the DNA is TGTGCCAGCAGCTTAACTCGGGAGGGCCGTCATGAGCAGTTCTTC.

Here the CDR3 reads CSVTSGSPGELFF. The CDR3 DNA reads as TGCAGCGTTACTAGCGGGAGCCCCGGGGAGCTGTTTTTT. The chain has TRBV29-1 and TRBJ2-2; 11 bases map to TRBD2. After removal of 5 bases from V and 6 bases from J, the junction contained 2 bases not matched to a gene. The CDR3 spans 13 residues. Germline assignment: CDR1 SQVTM and CDR2 ANQGSEA.

The V gene is TRBV4-1, the J gene TRBJ2-3, with 12 nucleotides matching TRBD2. Germline CDR1 reads MGHRA; CDR2 reads YSYEKL. V trimming: 2 bases; J trimming: 4 bases; junction bases outside the gene matches: 10. The CDR3 consists of 18 residues. CDR3 residues: CASSQPGLAGRGADTQYF. The DNA for the CDR3 is TGCGCCAGCAGCCAACCTGGACTAGCGGGAAGGGGCGCAGATACGCAGTATTTT.

The V gene is TRBV7-9, the J gene TRBJ2-7, with 10 bases matching TRBD2. The trim removed 4 bases at V and 4 bases at J, leaving 7 bases unmatched. The CDR3 runs to 15 residues. Germline CDR1 reads SEHNR; CDR2 reads FQNEAQ (reference sequence). The CDR3 spells CASSSARTSGYEQYF. The CDR3 coding sequence is TGTGCCAGCAGCTCCGCGCGGACTAGCGGTTACGAGCAGTACTTC.

The chain joins TRBV7-9 to TRBJ1-6, with D perhaps matching TRBD1 (5 bases). Per the germline V gene, CDR1 is SEHNR and CDR2 is FQNEAQ (reference sequence). The CDR3 contains 13 residues. V was pared by 1 base and J by 7 bases, with 5 bases between. CDR3 in DNA: TGTGCCAGCAGCTTAGACAGGAATTCACCCCTCCACTTT. Its translation is CASSLDRNSPLHF.

V and J are TRBV19 and TRBJ2-2; 10 bases line up with TRBD1. Germline trimming cut 3 bases from V and 2 bases from J; bases unmatched to any gene: 3. Germline values: CDR1 LNHDA, CDR2 SQIVND (reference sequence). The CDR3 runs to 16 residues. This chain's CDR3 is CASSIRQGANTGELFF. The CDR3 nucleotides are TGTGCCAGTAGTATCAGACAGGGGGCTAACACCGGGGAGCTGTTTTTT. The complete variable domain, with remaining parts taken from reference TRBV19 and TRBJ2-2, reads DGGITQSPKYLFRKEGQNVTLSCEQNLNHDAMYWYRQDPGQGLRLIYYSQIVNDFQKGDIAEGYSVSREKKESFPLTVTSAQKNPTAFYLCASSIRQGANTGELFFGEGSRLTVL.

The chain joins TRBV18 to TRBJ2-7; the D gene is possibly TRBD2 (6 bases). The CDR3 has 17 amino acids. The V gene lost 4 bases and the J gene lost 2 bases, with 21 bases spanning the gap. Looked up from germline, CDR1 is KGHSH and CDR2 is LQKENI. The CDR3 sequence: CASSRPSRGGGTYEQYF. CDR3 DNA: TGTGCCAGCTCACGACCGTCGCGGGGAGGAGGAACCTACGAGCAGTACTTC. Full variable domain (remainder filled in from reference TRBV18 and TRBJ2-7): NAGVMQNPRHLVRRRGQEARLRCSPMKGHSHVYWYRQLPEEGLKFMVYLQKENIIDESGMPKERFSAEFPKEGPSILRIQQVVRGDSAAYFCASSRPSRGGGTYEQYFGPGTRLTVT.

V gene TRBV6-4 combines with J gene TRBJ2-2, with TRBD2 identical over 8 bases. In germline, CDR1 is MRHNA, CDR2 SNTAGT. The CDR3 extends over 14 amino acids. V gave up 5 bases and J gave up 6 bases; unmatched junction bases: 5. The CDR3: CASSPAGVSGELFF. The CDR3 coding sequence is TGTGCCAGCAGTCCAGCGGGAGTGTCCGGGGAGCTGTTTTTT.

The chain combines TRBV6-4 with TRBJ1-4; D is unclear. Between the trimmed V and J ends, which lost 9 bases and 8 bases, there was a span of 19 bases. From germline, CDR1 is MRHNA and CDR2 SNTAGT. The length of the CDR3 is 14 residues. CDR3 in amino acids: CASTGRRSGEKLFF. The CDR3 DNA sequence: TGTGCCAGTACCGGACGTAGGTCCGGGGAAAAACTGTTTTTT.

V and J are TRBV30 and TRBJ1-5; D not resolved. V lost 1 base, J lost 5 bases, and 9 bases lay in between. Germline V gene lookup returns CDR1 GTSNPN and CDR2 SVGIG (reference sequence). This CDR3 is 13 amino acids long. The CDR3 DNA sequence: TGTGCCTGGAGTGGCCGGTCCTATCAGCCCCAGCATTTT. It codes for CAWSGRSYQPQHF.

This chain links TRBV4-1 with TRBJ2-1, with TRBD2 matching over 8 bases. Germline trimming cut 1 base from V and 7 bases from J; bases unmatched to any gene: 6. CDR3 length equals 15 residues. CDR1 is MGHRA, CDR2 YSYEKL, per germline. The CDR3 sequence is CASSQGTGGWNEQFF. CDR3 in DNA: TGCGCCAGCAGCCAAGGGACGGGGGGGTGGAATGAGCAGTTCTTC.

The chain combines TRBV5-6 with TRBJ2-1; TRBD2 matches at 14 bases. The CDR3 length is 17 residues. V lost 1 base and J lost 5; bases outside the gene matches: 5. Per germline, CDR1 SGHDT and CDR2 YYEEEE. The CDR3 is CASSLRTSGRIHNEQFF. The CDR3, as DNA: TGTGCCAGCAGCTTGAGGACTAGCGGGAGGATCCACAATGAGCAGTTCTTC.

The chain carries TRBV19 and TRBJ2-7; 10 bases are shared with TRBD1. The CDR3 has 15 amino acids. Germline assignment: CDR1 LNHDA and CDR2 SQIVND (reference sequence). V lost 5 bases, J lost 1 base, and 5 bases stayed unmatched. CDR3 nucleotide sequence: TGTGCCAGTAGTGTAGGGACAGGGGCTTCCTACGAGCAGTACTTC. Protein: CASSVGTGASYEQYF. The whole variable domain, filled in from reference TRBV19 and TRBJ2-7, reads DGGITQSPKYLFRKEGQNVTLSCEQNLNHDAMYWYRQDPGQGLRLIYYSQIVNDFQKGDIAEGYSVSREKKESFPLTVTSAQKNPTAFYLCASSVGTGASYEQYFGPGTRLTVT.

CDR3 sequence: CASSPADRDYEQYF. Written as DNA, the CDR3 is TGTGCCAGCAGCCCAGCTGACAGGGACTACGAGCAGTACTTC. The chain carries TRBV28 and TRBJ2-7, with 7 nucleotides matching TRBD1. Unmatched junction bases numbered 8, after V lost 6 bases and J lost 3 bases. CDR3 size: 14 residues. Germline CDR1 and CDR2: MDHEN and SYDVKM.

The chain combines TRBV5-1 with TRBJ1-3; TRBD1 might be the D (6 bases). The CDR3 is 16 amino acids. Trimming removed 0 bases from V and 3 bases from J, with 13 bases in between. Germline-derived CDR1 and CDR2 are SGHRS and YFSETQ. The CDR3 region is CASSLGLAGVGNTIYF. CDR3 nucleotide sequence: TGCGCCAGCAGCTTGGGACTTGCAGGGGTTGGAAACACCATATATTTT.